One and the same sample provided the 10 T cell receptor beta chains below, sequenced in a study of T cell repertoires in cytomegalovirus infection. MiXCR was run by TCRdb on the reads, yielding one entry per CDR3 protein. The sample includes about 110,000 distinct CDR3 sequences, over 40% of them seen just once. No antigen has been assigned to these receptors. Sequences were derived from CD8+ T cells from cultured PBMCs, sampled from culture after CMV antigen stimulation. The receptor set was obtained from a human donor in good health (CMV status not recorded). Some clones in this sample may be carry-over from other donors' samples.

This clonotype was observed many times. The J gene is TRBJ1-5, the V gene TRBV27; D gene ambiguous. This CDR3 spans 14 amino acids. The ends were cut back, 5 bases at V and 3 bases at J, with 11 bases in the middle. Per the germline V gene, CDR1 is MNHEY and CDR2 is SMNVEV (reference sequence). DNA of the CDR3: TGTGCCAGCAGTACCGGACGGAACAATCAGCCCCAGCATTTT. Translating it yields CASSTGRNNQPQHF.

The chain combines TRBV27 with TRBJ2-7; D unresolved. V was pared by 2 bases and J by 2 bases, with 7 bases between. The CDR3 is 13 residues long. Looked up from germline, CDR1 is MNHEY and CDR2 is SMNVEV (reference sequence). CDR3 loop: CASSLTLTYEQYF. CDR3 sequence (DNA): TGTGCCAGCAGTTTAACCTTAACCTACGAGCAGTACTTC.

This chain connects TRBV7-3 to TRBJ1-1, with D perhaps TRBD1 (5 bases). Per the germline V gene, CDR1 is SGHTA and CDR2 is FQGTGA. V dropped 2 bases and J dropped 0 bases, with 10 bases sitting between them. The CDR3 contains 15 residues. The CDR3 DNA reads TGTGCCAGCAGCTTACGGGGGAACATGAACACTGAAGCTTTCTTT. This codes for CASSLRGNMNTEAFF.

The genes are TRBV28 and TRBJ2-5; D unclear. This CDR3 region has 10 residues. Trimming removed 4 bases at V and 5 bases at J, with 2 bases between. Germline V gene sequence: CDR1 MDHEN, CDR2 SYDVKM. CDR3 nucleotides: TGTGCCAGCAGTTCGGAGACCCAGTACTTC. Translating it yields CASSSETQYF.

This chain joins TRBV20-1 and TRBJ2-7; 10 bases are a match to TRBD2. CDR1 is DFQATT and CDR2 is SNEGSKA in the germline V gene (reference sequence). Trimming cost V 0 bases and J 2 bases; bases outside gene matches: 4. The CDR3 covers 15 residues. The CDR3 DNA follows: TGCAGTGCTAGAGACCTAGCGGGGGTTACCTACGAGCAGTACTTC. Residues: CSARDLAGVTYEQYF.

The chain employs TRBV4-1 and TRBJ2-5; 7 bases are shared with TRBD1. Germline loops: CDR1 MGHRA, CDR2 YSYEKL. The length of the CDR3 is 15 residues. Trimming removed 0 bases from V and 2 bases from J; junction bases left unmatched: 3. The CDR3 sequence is CASSQDMGQQETQYF. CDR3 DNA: TGCGCCAGCAGCCAAGATATGGGACAGCAAGAGACCCAGTACTTC.

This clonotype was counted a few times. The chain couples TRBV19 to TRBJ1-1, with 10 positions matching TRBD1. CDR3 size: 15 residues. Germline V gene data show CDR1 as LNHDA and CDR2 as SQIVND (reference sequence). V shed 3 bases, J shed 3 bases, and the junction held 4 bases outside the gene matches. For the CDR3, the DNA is TGTGCCAGTAGTATTTTTGGGACAGGGGACACTGAAGCTTTCTTT. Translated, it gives CASSIFGTGDTEAFF. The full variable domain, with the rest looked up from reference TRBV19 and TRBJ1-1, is DGGITQSPKYLFRKEGQNVTLSCEQNLNHDAMYWYRQDPGQGLRLIYYSQIVNDFQKGDIAEGYSVSREKKESFPLTVTSAQKNPTAFYLCASSIFGTGDTEAFFGQGTRLTVV.

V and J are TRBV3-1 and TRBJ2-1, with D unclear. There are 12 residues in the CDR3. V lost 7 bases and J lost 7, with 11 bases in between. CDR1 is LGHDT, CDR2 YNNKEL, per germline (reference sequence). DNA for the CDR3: TGTGCCAGCACCGGAAGTACTAATGAGCAGTTCTTC. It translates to CASTGSTNEQFF.

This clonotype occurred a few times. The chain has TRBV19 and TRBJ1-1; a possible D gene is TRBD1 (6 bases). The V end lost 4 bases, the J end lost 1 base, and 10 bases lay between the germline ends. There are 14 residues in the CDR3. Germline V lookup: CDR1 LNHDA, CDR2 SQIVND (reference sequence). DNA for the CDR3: TGTGCCAGTAGTACACAGGGCACGAACACTGAAGCTTTCTTT. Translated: CASSTQGTNTEAFF.

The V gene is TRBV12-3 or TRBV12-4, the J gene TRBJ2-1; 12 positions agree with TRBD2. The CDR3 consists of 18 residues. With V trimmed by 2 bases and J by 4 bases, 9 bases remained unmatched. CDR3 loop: CASSLWLAGGQRYNEQFF. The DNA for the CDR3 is TGTGCCAGCAGTTTATGGCTAGCGGGGGGGCAAAGATACAATGAGCAGTTCTTC.